Listed here are 4 T cell receptor beta chains from one sample, sequenced in a study of T cell responses to AZD1222 COVID-19 vaccine. Assay used: immunoSEQ multiplex PCR; TCRdb lists only in-frame clones, some missing. The table records around 100,000 clones, about 90% of them present only once. Sequenced here: peripheral blood, sampled on day 0 of AZD1222 vaccination. The source of these receptors is an adult in good health.

This chain uses TRBV6-5 with TRBJ1-6; 11 nucleotides agree with TRBD1. In germline, CDR1 is MNHEY, CDR2 SVGAGI. V lost 3 bases, J lost 10 bases, and 5 bases stayed unmatched. This CDR3 spans 15 amino acids. CDR3 DNA: TGTGCCAGCAGTTATTCCGGGACAGGGGGATCACCCCTCCACTTT. Translating it yields CASSYSGTGGSPLHF.

The gene calls are TRBV2 and TRBJ2-5, with 16 bases aligning to TRBD2. This CDR3 has 15 residues. In germline, CDR1 is SNHLY, CDR2 FYNNEI. The V segment lost 7 bases and the J segment 5 bases; nucleotides outside the gene matches: 4. The CDR3 reads CASTMGLAGGETQYF. CDR3 nucleotides: TGTGCCAGCACGATGGGACTAGCGGGAGGGGAGACCCAGTACTTC.

The rearrangement joins TRBV10-3 to TRBJ2-2; D is uncertain. The CDR3 runs 12 residues. V lost 6 bases to trimming and J lost 0 bases, with 2 bases between them. Germline V gene lookup returns CDR1 ENHRY and CDR2 SYGVKD. The CDR3 sequence: CAISPNTGELFF. In nucleotides, the CDR3 is TGTGCCATCAGCCCGAACACCGGGGAGCTGTTTTTT.

This sequence joins TRBV2 and TRBJ2-3; the match to TRBD2 covers 9 bases. CDR1 is SNHLY, CDR2 FYNNEI, per germline. The CDR3 length is 14 residues. The junction had 4 bases not matched to a gene; V was cut back by 4 bases and J by 5 bases. CDR3 nucleotide sequence: TGTGCCAGCAGTGTAGCGGGAGTGTTAGATACGCAGTATTTT. As protein: CASSVAGVLDTQYF.